This paragraph covers one T cell receptor (beta chain) sequence. Its antigen is as yet unknown. Other DNA sequences in this specimen translate into the identical CDR3. This entry comes from a study of shared clonotypes between healthy human individuals. The study's findings and limits: Against clonotypes common to all four donors, non-shared ones had lower generation probabilities.

This table comes from immunoSEQ multiplex PCR, and its TCRdb copy is limited to in-frame clones, with some not included. The sample records millions of clones, less than 95% being singletons. Naive CD8 cells were CD45RO-negative, positively selected for CCR7, excluding terminally differentiated effector memory CD45RA+ cells. Trimming cost V 2 bases and J 1 base, with 4 bases left between them. The germline gives CDR1 MDHEN, CDR2 SYDVKM. CDR3 length: 13 amino acids. The sequence derives from a man aged 18 to 30 in good health. The rearrangement links TRBV28 to TRBJ2-3; D is uncertain. Sequenced sample: naive CD8+ T cells sorted from blood. The CDR3 spells CASSLVGTDTQYF. The CDR3 DNA follows: TGTGCCAGCAGTTTAGTAGGCACAGATACGCAGTATTTT.